This TCR beta chain derives from a study of T cell repertoires in cytomegalovirus infection. Study information: Use of recently identified HLA-C-restricted and well-studied HLA-B-restricted CMV epitopes was part of the study. Based on public TCR beta signatures, there were indications of CMV infection and of a matching HLA type. Findings and limits, study-wide: The response measured ex vivo was dominated by TCR beta clonotypes (HLA-C-restricted and CMV-specific).

Germline values: CDR1 GTSNPN, CDR2 SVGIG (reference sequence). The V and J ends lost 1 base and 7 bases respectively, with 7 bases between them. This CDR3 is built from 12 residues. TCRdb itself ran the reads through MiXCR, one entry per CDR3 protein. The table records roughly 200,000 distinct CDR3 sequences, approximately 38% of them present only once. This clonotype was detected many times. What it recognizes is unknown. The sample consisted of CD8+ T cells from cultured PBMCs, taken from culture after CMV antigen stimulation. The sequence was obtained from a human donor in good health (CMV status not recorded). Some clones in this sample may be carry-over from other donors' samples. J is TRBJ1-4 and V is TRBV30; possibly TRBD1 for D (5 bases). CDR3 in amino acids: CAWSGGGEKLFF. The CDR3 DNA sequence: TGTGCCTGGAGTGGGGGGGGTGAAAAACTGTTTTTT.